The clone carrying this T cell receptor beta chain has only one observation. Its cognate antigen is unknown. The same CDR3 arises from other DNA sequences in this sample as well. These data are taken from a study of radiotherapy plus CTLA-4 blockade in lung cancer. Study-level information: Among enrolled patients, approximately 18% responded and 31% achieved disease control.

Germline V gives CDR1 MDHEN, CDR2 SYDVKM. Trimming pared 5 bases from V and 1 base from J, leaving 9 bases between. CDR3 length: 15 residues. Patients had chemo-refractory metastatic non-small-cell lung cancer and received focal radiation plus CTLA-4 blockade that used ipilimumab. Some clones are missing from TCRdb's copy, which holds only in-frame ones; the method was immunoSEQ multiplex PCR. The data show some 40,000 clones, 70% to 80% seen once. Study conclusions and caveats: Tumor-origin TCR clones grew in blood after radiotherapy plus ipilimumab.

The sample was peripheral blood, taken from a patient treated with radiotherapy plus ipilimumab. The receptor was isolated from a human donor with non-small cell lung cancer whose response to radiotherapy plus ipilimumab could not be evaluated. This chain connects TRBV28 to TRBJ2-6; D may be TRBD1 (6 bases). In DNA form, the CDR3 reads TGTGCCAGCAGTCTGACAGGATCTGGGGCCAACGTCCTGACTTTC. It encodes CASSLTGSGANVLTF. Complete variable domain (other parts from reference TRBV28 and TRBJ2-6): DVKVTQSSRYLVKRTGEKVFLECVQDMDHENMFWYRQDPGLGLRLIYFSYDVKMKEKGDIPEGYSVSREKKERFSLILESASTNQTSMYLCASSLTGSGANVLTFGAGSRLTVL.